This entry lists 31 T cell receptor beta chains sequenced from one sample in a study of identical twins. TCRdb re-analysed the 5' RACE reads in MiXCR, keeping a single row per CDR3 protein. The table lists 570,000 or so distinct CDR3 sequences, 9.6% of them singletons. These records were also assigned to another study, of yellow fever vaccine responses in identical twins.

Sequencing was performed on PBMCs. The receptors were sampled from a young woman in good health.

This clonotype was seen many times. The chain has TRBV6-4 and TRBJ2-3; D might be TRBD1 (5 bases). The CDR3 has 14 residues. V was shortened by 3 bases and J by 1 base, with 8 bases between the two germline ends. From germline, CDR1 is MRHNA and CDR2 SNTAGT. In DNA form, the CDR3 reads TGTGCCAGCAGTGATGGGGCGGGCACAGATACGCAGTATTTT. Its translation is CASSDGAGTDTQYF.

This clonotype appeared a few times. The chain employs TRBV11-2 and TRBJ2-1; TRBD2 matches 12 bases. Trimming took 1 base from V and 6 from J; bases not matched to a gene: 7. This CDR3 has 17 amino acids. Germline V gene lookup returns CDR1 SGHAT and CDR2 FQNNGV. CDR3 in amino acids: CASSLVGLAGGVNEQFF. CDR3 DNA: TGTGCCAGCAGCTTAGTAGGTCTAGCGGGGGGGGTCAATGAGCAGTTCTTC.

This clonotype was found many times. CDR3 sequence: CSATRQDSYEQYF. DNA for the CDR3: TGCAGTGCAACTAGACAGGACTCCTACGAGCAGTACTTC. The chain couples TRBV20-1 to TRBJ2-7, with D possibly being TRBD1 (6 bases). CDR3 length equals 13 residues. Germline CDR1 reads DFQATT; CDR2 reads SNEGSKA (reference sequence). V shed 6 bases and J shed 0 bases, with 12 bases lying between them.

This clonotype was observed at least ten times. The chain recombines TRBV29-1 with TRBJ2-3; 13 nucleotides agree with TRBD2. The CDR3 length is 14 residues. The ends lost 6 bases at V and 1 base at J; junction bases unmatched: 1. CDR1 and CDR2 from the germline V gene are SQVTM and ANQGSEA. The CDR3 region is CSVLAGGGTDTQYF. In DNA, the CDR3 is TGCAGCGTACTAGCGGGGGGGGGCACAGATACGCAGTATTTT.

This clonotype was observed a handful of times. The chain has TRBV6-2 or TRBV6-3 and TRBJ2-2; D call uncertain. CDR3 size: 15 residues. V gave up 6 bases and J gave up 0 bases, with 11 bases separating them. Germline V CDR1 and CDR2: MNHEY, SVGEGT. CDR3 nucleotides: TGTGCCAGCAGCCAGACACCTTCGAACACCGGGGAGCTGTTTTTT. Its translation: CASSQTPSNTGELFF.

The rearrangement joins TRBV28 to TRBJ2-7, with D perhaps TRBD1 or TRBD2 (5 bases each). V was trimmed by 4 bases and J by 5 bases, leaving 15 bases between them. CDR3 length equals 14 residues. The germline gives CDR1 MDHEN, CDR2 SYDVKM. The CDR3, as DNA: TGTGCCAGCAGTTCCGGGACCCTGAGGGACGAGCAGTACTTC. It encodes CASSSGTLRDEQYF.

The chain is built from TRBV7-2 and TRBJ2-7, with D possibly matching TRBD1 (5 bases). CDR3 size: 15 residues. Germline CDR1 reads SGHTA; CDR2 reads FQGNSA. Trimming left V 2 bases short and J 0 bases short, with 11 bases between. As DNA, the CDR3 is TGTGCCAGCAGCTTAATTCCTCAGGGCTCCTACGAGCAGTACTTC. This gives the protein CASSLIPQGSYEQYF.

This clonotype was detected only a few times. The chain joins TRBV5-1 to TRBJ2-7; TRBD1 aligns across 8 bases. V was pared by 1 base and J by 5 bases, with 8 bases of the junction left unmatched. Germline loops: CDR1 SGHRS, CDR2 YFSETQ. CDR3 length equals 15 residues. The CDR3 is CASSLTPGGPDEQYF. The DNA of the CDR3 is TGCGCCAGCAGCTTGACTCCAGGGGGCCCGGACGAGCAGTACTTC.

This chain's CDR3 is CSVERVSGLQETQYF. CDR3 in DNA: TGCAGCGTTGAGCGCGTTAGCGGCCTACAAGAGACCCAGTACTTC. The chain is built from TRBV29-1 and TRBJ2-5; perhaps TRBD2 as D (6 bases). V lost 3 bases, J lost 2 bases, and 16 bases lay in between. The CDR3 has 15 amino acids. CDR1 and CDR2 from the germline V gene are SQVTM and ANQGSEA.

This clonotype was detected only a few times. The chain employs TRBV5-6 and TRBJ2-3, with D maybe TRBD1 (6 bases). Trimming pared 2 bases from V and 6 bases from J, leaving 16 bases between. Germline V gene lookup returns CDR1 SGHDT and CDR2 YYEEEE. The CDR3 contains 15 residues. The CDR3 sequence: CASSFRDQGFDTQYF. CDR3 DNA sequence: TGTGCCAGCAGCTTCCGGGACCAGGGGTTCGATACGCAGTATTTT.

CDR3 protein: CASSENTGTSGALQETQYF. The CDR3 DNA is TGTGCCAGCAGCGAGAATACCGGGACTAGCGGGGCGCTTCAAGAGACCCAGTACTTC. The chain employs TRBV11-1 and TRBJ2-5, with 13 bases matching TRBD2. The junction had 14 bases not matched to a gene; V was cut back by 5 bases and J by 2 bases. In germline, CDR1 is SGHAT, CDR2 FQDESV (reference sequence). CDR3 length equals 19 residues.

This clonotype appeared many times. This chain connects TRBV28 to TRBJ1-5; D is unclear. The V and J ends lost 2 bases and 1 base respectively, with 3 bases between them. CDR1 is MDHEN, CDR2 SYDVKM, per germline. This CDR3 contains 13 residues. The chain's CDR3 is CASSLESNQPQHF. The DNA of the CDR3 is TGTGCCAGCAGTTTAGAGAGCAATCAGCCCCAGCATTTT.

V gene TRBV6-1 combines with J gene TRBJ2-4, with D perhaps assigned TRBD1 or TRBD2 (5 bases each). The V and J ends lost 2 bases and 2 bases respectively, with 10 bases between them. The CDR3 loop spans 15 amino acids. The germline V gene encodes CDR1 MNHNS and CDR2 SASEGT. The CDR3: CASSEPEGTKNIQYF. The CDR3 DNA reads TGTGCCAGCAGTGAACCCGAGGGGACCAAAAACATTCAGTACTTC.

In this sample, this clonotype turned up many times. J is TRBJ2-5 and V is TRBV7-9, with TRBD1 identical over 7 bases. Germline V CDR1 and CDR2: SEHNR, FQNEAQ (reference sequence). CDR3 length: 14 residues. The V and J ends lost 4 bases and 7 bases, in that order; junction bases with no gene match: 9. This CDR3 reads CASSSMTGIATQYF. In nucleotides, the CDR3 is TGTGCCAGCAGCTCAATGACAGGGATTGCGACCCAGTACTTC. Full variable domain (remainder filled in from reference TRBV7-9 and TRBJ2-5): DTGVSQNPRHKITKRGQNVTFRCDPISEHNRLYWYRQTLGQGPEFLTYFQNEAQLEKSRLLSDRFSAERPKGSFSTLEIQRTEQGDSAMYLCASSSMTGIATQYFGPGTRLLVL.

V usage is TRBV3-1 and J usage is TRBJ2-7; D unresolved. CDR3 length equals 13 residues. Germline lookup yields CDR1 LGHDT and CDR2 YNNKEL (reference sequence). V shed 4 bases and J shed 7 bases, with 14 bases lying between them. The CDR3 DNA sequence: TGTGCCAGCAGCCTGAATAGCCTGGGGGAGCAGTACTTC. The encoded protein is CASSLNSLGEQYF.

This rearrangement joins TRBV14 to TRBJ2-7, with no clear D. Trimming pared 1 base from V and 0 bases from J, leaving 13 bases between. This CDR3 is built from 16 residues. In germline, CDR1 is SGHDN, CDR2 FVKESK. This chain's CDR3 is CASSQGSAKSSYEQYF. The CDR3 bases are TGTGCCAGCAGCCAAGGAAGCGCCAAAAGCTCCTACGAGCAGTACTTC.

In this sample, this clonotype turned up many times. CDR3 nucleotide sequence: TGTGCCAGCAGCTTAACCCTCGGAAACAGGGAGTTGCCCCAGCATTTT. It encodes CASSLTLGNRELPQHF. The chain combines TRBV7-9 with TRBJ1-5, with D perhaps TRBD1 (6 bases). From germline, CDR1 is SEHNR and CDR2 FQNEAQ (reference sequence). V lost 2 bases to trimming and J lost 9 bases, with 20 bases between them. The length of the CDR3 is 16 residues.

This clonotype was recorded at least ten times. V gene TRBV7-9 combines with J gene TRBJ2-4; TRBD2 might be the D (5 bases). CDR3 length: 15 amino acids. Germline CDR1 and CDR2: SEHNR and FQNEAQ (reference sequence). V dropped 0 bases and J dropped 0 bases, with 6 bases sitting between them. CDR3 amino acids: CASSLAGLAKNIQYF. Here the CDR3 DNA reads TGTGCCAGCAGCTTAGCCGGACTAGCCAAAAACATTCAGTACTTC.

This clonotype has a handful of counts. This sequence joins TRBV12-3 or TRBV12-4 and TRBJ2-7, with D perhaps matching TRBD1 (6 bases). Trimming shortened V by 6 bases and J by 3 bases, and 18 bases separated the two germline ends. The CDR3 is made up of 15 amino acids. The CDR3 loop is CASRSLQGTFYEQYF. In nucleotides, the CDR3 is TGTGCCAGCAGGTCCCTTCAGGGGACCTTCTACGAGCAGTACTTC.

The chain couples TRBV7-9 to TRBJ2-1, with 9 bases identical to TRBD2. Losses at the gene ends were 5 bases for V and 11 bases for J; bases not matched to a gene: 16. CDR3 length equals 16 residues. Germline CDR1 and CDR2: SEHNR and FQNEAQ (reference sequence). Here the CDR3 reads CASSPSRGGAIVQQFF. CDR3 sequence (DNA): TGTGCCAGCAGCCCCTCCCGCGGGGGGGCGATCGTCCAGCAGTTCTTC.

This clonotype turned up a few times. The V and J genes are TRBV11-1 and TRBJ2-1; 9 bases fit TRBD2. The CDR3 loop spans 18 amino acids. Germline trimming cut 5 bases from V and 2 bases from J; bases unmatched to any gene: 13. Germline lookup yields CDR1 SGHAT and CDR2 FQDESV (reference sequence). Written as DNA, the CDR3 is TGTGCCAGCAGCCCCGTTATGGCTAGCGGGAACGCCTACAATGAGCAGTTCTTC. Translated, it gives CASSPVMASGNAYNEQFF.

This clonotype has a handful of counts. The chain joins TRBV7-9 to TRBJ2-5; no definite D call. V was trimmed by 1 base and J by 7 bases, leaving 13 bases between them. The length of the CDR3 is 14 residues. Germline V CDR1 and CDR2: SEHNR, FQNEAQ (reference sequence). Here the CDR3 DNA reads TGTGCCAGCAGCTTAGTCTTCGAAGGTGGGACCCAGTACTTC. This gives the protein CASSLVFEGGTQYF.

CDR3 loop: CASSQDLSSRSNRATRYTDTQYF. The CDR3 DNA follows: TGTGCCAGCAGCCAAGATCTTTCTTCCAGATCCAACCGGGCAACCAGGTATACAGATACGCAGTATTTT. This chain uses TRBV14 with TRBJ2-3, with no clear D. Germline values: CDR1 SGHDN, CDR2 FVKESK. With 0 bases removed from V and 3 bases from J, the gap between germline ends came to 34 bases. This CDR3 region has 23 residues.

V gene TRBV28 combines with J gene TRBJ2-5; 9 bases are a match to TRBD1. There are 15 residues in the CDR3. CDR1 and CDR2 from the germline V gene are MDHEN and SYDVKM. Germline trimming cut 6 bases from V and 3 bases from J; bases unmatched to any gene: 8. Here the CDR3 DNA reads TGTGCCAGCAGCCAACTCGACAGGGGGGAAGAGACCCAGTACTTC. This gives the protein CASSQLDRGEETQYF.

This clonotype turned up a few times. This chain connects TRBV5-1 to TRBJ2-3; 10 positions agree with TRBD2. Germline CDR1 and CDR2: SGHRS and YFSETQ. The trim removed 4 bases at V and 6 bases at J, leaving 17 bases unmatched. The CDR3 spans 18 residues. The CDR3, as DNA: TGCGCCAGCAGCCCCGGTGGGGCTAGCGGGGGAAAGGTGGATACGCAGTATTTT. Amino acid sequence: CASSPGGASGGKVDTQYF.

This clonotype was observed a few times. V gene TRBV12-3 or TRBV12-4 combines with J gene TRBJ2-1, with TRBD2 matching 7 bases. After removal of 7 bases from V and 8 bases from J, the junction contained 14 bases not matched to a gene. This CDR3 has 15 amino acids. The CDR3 sequence is CASTLRETRVDEQFF. The CDR3 DNA follows: TGTGCCAGCACCCTGCGGGAGACGAGAGTAGATGAGCAGTTCTTC.

The V and J genes are TRBV20-1 and TRBJ2-5; 8 bases agree with TRBD2. V shed 4 bases, J shed 1 base, and the junction held 2 bases outside the gene matches. Germline V gene data show CDR1 as DFQATT and CDR2 as SNEGSKA (reference sequence). This CDR3 comprises 13 residues. The CDR3 protein is CSAIRGGQETQYF. CDR3 sequence (DNA): TGCAGTGCTATTCGGGGGGGCCAAGAGACCCAGTACTTC.

This clonotype showed up just a few times. V usage is TRBV7-2 and J usage is TRBJ2-7, with D maybe TRBD2 (6 bases). The CDR3 contains 15 residues. V was cut by 3 bases and J by 1 base, with 13 bases left in between. CDR1 and CDR2 from the germline V gene are SGHTA and FQGNSA. Written as DNA, the CDR3 is TGTGCCAGCAGCTTTGGGCTAGCGCTTTCCTACGAGCAGTACTTC. This sequence encodes CASSFGLALSYEQYF.

The chain recombines TRBV20-1 with TRBJ2-5, with D perhaps matching TRBD1 or TRBD2 (5 bases each). Germline-derived CDR1 and CDR2 are DFQATT and SNEGSKA (reference sequence). The CDR3 covers 14 residues. V lost 6 bases and J lost 5, with 19 bases in between. CDR3: CSAMRAGWGETQYF. CDR3 DNA sequence: TGCAGTGCCATGCGGGCAGGGTGGGGGGAGACCCAGTACTTC.

The V and J genes are TRBV7-9 and TRBJ2-7, with 9 bases lining up with TRBD2. Germline values: CDR1 SEHNR, CDR2 FQNEAQ (reference sequence). The V segment lost 5 bases and the J segment 2 bases; nucleotides outside the gene matches: 7. This CDR3 spans 15 amino acids. The CDR3 DNA reads TGTGCCAGCAGCCCAAGGGGCGGGAGGGCCTACGAGCAGTACTTC. It yields the protein CASSPRGGRAYEQYF.

There are many counts of this clonotype. The gene calls are TRBV10-1 and TRBJ2-3, with TRBD1 matching over 8 bases. The length of the CDR3 is 15 residues. The germline CDR1 and CDR2 sequences are WNHNN and SYGVQD (reference sequence). Unmatched junction bases numbered 2, after V lost 3 bases and J lost 0 bases. In nucleotides, the CDR3 is TGCGCCAGCAGTGAAGACAGGGGCAGCACAGATACGCAGTATTTT. Its protein product is CASSEDRGSTDTQYF.